This TCR beta chain was identified in a study of Graves' ophthalmopathy and Graves' hyperthyroidism. Study at large: Ahead of any treatment, peripheral blood was obtained at the initial diagnosis.

Germline V lookup: CDR1 DFQATT, CDR2 SNEGSKA (reference sequence). The CDR3 spans 12 residues. Trimming left V 3 bases short and J 2 bases short, with 7 bases between. This clonotype was seen a single time. Its matching antigen is unknown. The authors amplified TCR beta CDR3 regions from RNA transcripts. Scientists carried out first-round RT-PCR using HTBI primers and then a second-round multiplex PCR. TCRdb reanalysed the multiplex PCR reads using MiXCR and keeps one entry per CDR3 protein. The table shows around 170,000 distinct CDR3 sequences, with about 40% occurring only once. Whole-study findings and limits: A roughly 80% specificity and around 89% sensitivity were achieved by a 13-signature model that separated ophthalmopathy from stable hyperthyroidism.

The sequencing input was peripheral blood. The chain uses TRBV20-1 and TRBJ1-2, with D hard to call. The TCR was taken from a woman between 40 and 55 years old with Graves' ophthalmopathy. Written as DNA, the CDR3 is TGCAGTGCTAGTTACAGAAACTATGGCTACACCTTC. Residues: CSASYRNYGYTF.